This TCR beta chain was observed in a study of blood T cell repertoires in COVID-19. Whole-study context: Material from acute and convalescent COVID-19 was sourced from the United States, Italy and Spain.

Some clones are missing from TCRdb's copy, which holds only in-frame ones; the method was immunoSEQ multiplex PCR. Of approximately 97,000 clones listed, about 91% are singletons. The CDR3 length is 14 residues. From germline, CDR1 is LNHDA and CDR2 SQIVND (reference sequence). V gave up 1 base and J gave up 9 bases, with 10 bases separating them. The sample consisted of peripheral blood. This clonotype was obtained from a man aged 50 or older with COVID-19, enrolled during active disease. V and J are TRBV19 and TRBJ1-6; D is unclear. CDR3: CASSIGPSGSPLHF. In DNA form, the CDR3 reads TGTGCCAGTAGTATAGGGCCATCAGGTTCACCCCTCCACTTT.